The present T cell receptor beta chain was sequenced within a study of shared clonotypes between healthy human individuals (dated by TCRdb to about 2020). About the investigation overall: The cohort included a few men and a couple of women between 18 and 49 years of age. Per donor, three plates each were used for CD4 naive and CD4 memory, two for CD8 naive, and one for CD8 memory. The study deeply sequenced blood TCR repertoires of several healthy adults to estimate repertoire size and the extent of clonotype sharing between individuals. To increase sequencing depth and limit assay-specific biases, different laboratories used diverse techniques to prepare libraries and sequence TCR repertoires. Between about 0.85 and 10 billion PBMCs per donor were obtained by leukapheresis. On the study overall, not on this receptor specifically: Sampling was restricted to blood, and TCR repertoires in tissue are likely to differ from TCR repertoires in blood. Because the study included only a small number of donors, the genetic and exposure-history diversity represented was limited. Incomplete sequencing was indicated by rarefaction of sorted-subset datasets, despite the large sequencing depth. Across four donors, roughly 5% of naive CD4, roughly 3.3% of naive CD8, around 2.1% of memory CD4, and about 0.44% of memory CD8 clonotypes were shared. Based on pairwise subsampling, the degree of clonotype sharing among donors was expected to be affected by sequencing depth. Higher generation probabilities were observed for clonotypes shared by all four sorted-subset donors than for non-shared clonotypes. Naive subsets generally had larger estimated clonotype richness than memory subsets did.

CD8 naive samples were CD45RO-negative cells positively selected for CCR7, giving a CD45RA+CCR7+ population that excluded TemRA cells. Donors were healthy HIV-negative adults with no recently reported acute infections or vaccinations. Every donor was a Caucasian adult living in Nashville, Tennessee, USA. Blood was collected by leukapheresis, and PBMCs were isolated by Ficoll-Histopaque density gradient centrifugation and then cryopreserved in liquid nitrogen vapor phase. Analytical flow cytometry was used to check the purity and quantity of each magnetically sorted T cell population. Each sorted fraction had its genomic DNA isolated and then quantified by UV absorbance on a Nanodrop 2000c. Points on this clone: Its antigen has not been determined. No much larger clone exists at a distance of one base, and base qualities are not known.

From the germline V gene, CDR1 is MDHEN and CDR2 is SYDVKM. Inclusive of the bounding cysteine and phenylalanine, the CDR3 is 15 residues long. CDR3 DNA is the only sequence kept; it has 45 bases, read in frame from the first base. A distance of 16 bases separates the germline ends of V and J, which lose 3 bases and 6 bases respectively. Using the deep immunoSEQ assay, multiplex PCR amplified TCR CDR3 regions from genomic DNA. Extracted genomic DNA from each cell subset was spread evenly across all wells of several immunoSEQ 96-well plates, with each plate serving as a replicate. For sorted subsets, around 0.2 ug of genomic DNA, equivalent to 25,000 to 35,000 T cell genomes, went into each replicate PCR. Purified libraries were measured with a Qubit 3.0 fluorometer, size-checked on a Bioanalyzer 2100, and measured again with the KAPA Library Quantification kit. A separate single-read 150-cycle Illumina NextSeq 550 flow cell was used to sequence each immunoSEQ 96-well plate. Processing in the source paper ran as follows. Because only junctional sequences without quality scores were contained in the immunoSEQ output, filtering matching that applied to full-length reads could not be performed. Sequences were annotated with PyIR, a Python wrapper for IgBLAST v1.9, using IMGT germline references to assign V/J genes and CDR3. Reads were removed for weak V/J assignments (E-value above 1e-6), missing CDR3, stop codons, out-of-frame junctions, or ambiguous translated residues. V3J clonotypes were defined as sequences sharing an identical inferred V gene, J gene, and CDR3 amino acid sequence. Percentage overlap between repertoires was computed as shared unique clonotypes divided by the size of the smaller repertoire. Repertoire richness was assessed with RTK rarefaction, the Chao1 estimator, and Recon v2.1 estimates of unobserved clonotypes. Generation probabilities were computed with OLGA for all TCRbeta clonotypes obtained by the gDNA method from four donors. The immuneACCESS repertoire file appears here via TCRdb, limited to in-frame rearrangements. These files lack a portion of the clones; in checked studies, under half of the deficit traces to unresolved V genes, and the cause of the others is not known. D and trimming come from the DNA, and the V and J calls and clone size come from that table. The sample table shows around 2,000,000 clones, and around 96% are seen once. The ten largest make up approximately 1.2% of the sample.

The chain is encoded by TRBV28 joined to TRBJ2-3; no D gene is confidently identified. The sequenced sample was naive CD8+ T cells sorted from blood. Reading the label with the study, this specimen's cell subset or site is: CD45RA+CCR7+. The sequence derives from a man in his late teens or twenties in good health. The CDR3 reads CASSFGAGFGDTQYF. The nucleotides read TGTGCCAGCAGTTTCGGAGCTGGATTTGGGGATACGCAGTATTTT.